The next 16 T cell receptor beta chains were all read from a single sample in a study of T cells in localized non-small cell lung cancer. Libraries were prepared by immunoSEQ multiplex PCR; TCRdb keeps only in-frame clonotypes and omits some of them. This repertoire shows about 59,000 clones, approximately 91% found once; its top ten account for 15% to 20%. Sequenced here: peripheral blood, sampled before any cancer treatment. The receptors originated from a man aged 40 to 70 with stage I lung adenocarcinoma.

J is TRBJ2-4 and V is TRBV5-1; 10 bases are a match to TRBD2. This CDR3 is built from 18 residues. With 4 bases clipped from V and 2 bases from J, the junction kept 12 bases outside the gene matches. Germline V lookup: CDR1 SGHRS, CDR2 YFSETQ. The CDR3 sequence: CASSRITTSGTSKNIQYF. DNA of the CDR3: TGCGCCAGCAGCCGAATCACCACTAGCGGGACTTCCAAAAACATTCAGTACTTC.

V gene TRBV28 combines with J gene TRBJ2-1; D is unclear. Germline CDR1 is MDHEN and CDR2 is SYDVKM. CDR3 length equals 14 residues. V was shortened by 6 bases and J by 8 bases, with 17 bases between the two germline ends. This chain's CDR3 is CASRSLVVAHEQFF. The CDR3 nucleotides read TGTGCCAGCAGGAGCCTGGTAGTAGCCCATGAGCAGTTCTTC.

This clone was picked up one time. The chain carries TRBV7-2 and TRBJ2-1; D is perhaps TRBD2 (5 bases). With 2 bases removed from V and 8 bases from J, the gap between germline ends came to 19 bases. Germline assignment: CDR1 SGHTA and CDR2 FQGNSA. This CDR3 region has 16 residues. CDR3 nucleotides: TGTGCCAGCAGCTTAAGCGGATACCCAACACTATATGAGCAGTTCTTC. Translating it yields CASSLSGYPTLYEQFF. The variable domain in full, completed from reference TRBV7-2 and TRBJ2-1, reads GAGVSQSPSNKVTEKGKDVELRCDPISGHTALYWYRQSLGQGLEFLIYFQGNSAPDKSGLPSDRFSAERTGGSVSTLTIQRTQQEDSAVYLCASSLSGYPTLYEQFFGPGTRLTVL.

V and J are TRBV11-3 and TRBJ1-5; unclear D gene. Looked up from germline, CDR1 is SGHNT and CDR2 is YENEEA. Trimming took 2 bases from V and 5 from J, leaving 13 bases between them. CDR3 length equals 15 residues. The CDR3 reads CASSLRSPSDQPQHF. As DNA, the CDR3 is TGTGCCAGCAGCTTACGGTCCCCATCGGATCAGCCCCAGCATTTT.

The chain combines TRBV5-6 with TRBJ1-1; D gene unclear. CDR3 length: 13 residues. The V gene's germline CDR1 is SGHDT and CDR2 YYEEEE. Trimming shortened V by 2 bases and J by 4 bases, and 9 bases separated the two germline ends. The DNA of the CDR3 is TGTGCCAGCAGCTTAGGCGCGGGCACTGAAGCTTTCTTT. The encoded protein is CASSLGAGTEAFF.

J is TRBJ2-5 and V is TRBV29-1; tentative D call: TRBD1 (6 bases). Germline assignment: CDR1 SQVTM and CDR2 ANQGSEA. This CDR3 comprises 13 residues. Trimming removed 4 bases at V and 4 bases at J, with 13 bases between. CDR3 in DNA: TGCAGCGTTGTGTCAGGGGCTGGAGAGACCCAGTACTTC. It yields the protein CSVVSGAGETQYF.

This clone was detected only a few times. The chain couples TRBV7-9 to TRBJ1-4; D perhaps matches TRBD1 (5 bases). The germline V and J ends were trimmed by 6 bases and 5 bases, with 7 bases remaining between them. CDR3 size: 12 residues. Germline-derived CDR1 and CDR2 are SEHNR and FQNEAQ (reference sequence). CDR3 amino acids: CASRRGNEKLFF. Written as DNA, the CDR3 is TGTGCCAGCAGACGGGGCAATGAAAAACTGTTTTTT.

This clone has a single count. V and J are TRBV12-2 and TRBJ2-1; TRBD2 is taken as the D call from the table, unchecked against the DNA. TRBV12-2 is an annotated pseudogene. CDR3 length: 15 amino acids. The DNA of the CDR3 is TGTGCAAGTCGCACCACTAGCGGGAGTACCAATGAGCAGTTCTTC. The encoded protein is CASRTTSGSTNEQFF.

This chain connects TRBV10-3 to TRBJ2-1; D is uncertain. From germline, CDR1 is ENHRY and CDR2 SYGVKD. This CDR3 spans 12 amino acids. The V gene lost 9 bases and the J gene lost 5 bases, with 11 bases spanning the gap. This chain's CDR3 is CAMRTADNEQFF. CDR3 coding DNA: TGTGCCATGCGGACGGCCGACAATGAGCAGTTCTTC.

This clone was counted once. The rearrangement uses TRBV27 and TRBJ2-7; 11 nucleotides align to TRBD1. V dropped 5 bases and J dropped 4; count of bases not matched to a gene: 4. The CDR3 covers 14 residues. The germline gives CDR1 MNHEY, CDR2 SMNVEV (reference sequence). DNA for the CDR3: TGTGCCAGCAGTACCGGGACAGGGGGTTACGAGCAGTACTTC. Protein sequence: CASSTGTGGYEQYF.

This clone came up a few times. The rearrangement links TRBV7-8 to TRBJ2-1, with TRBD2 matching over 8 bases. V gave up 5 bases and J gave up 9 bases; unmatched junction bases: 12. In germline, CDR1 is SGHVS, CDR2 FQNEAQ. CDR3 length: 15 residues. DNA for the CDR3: TGTGCCAGCAGCACACGGACTAGCCCCTCCCCTGAGCAGTTCTTC. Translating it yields CASSTRTSPSPEQFF.

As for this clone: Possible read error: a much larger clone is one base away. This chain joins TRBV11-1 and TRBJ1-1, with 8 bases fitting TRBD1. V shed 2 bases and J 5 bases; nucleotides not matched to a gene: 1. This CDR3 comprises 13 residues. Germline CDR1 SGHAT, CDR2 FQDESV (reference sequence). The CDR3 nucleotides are TGTGCCAGCAGCTTAACAGGGGGGACTGAAGCTTTCTTT. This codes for CASSLTGGTEAFF. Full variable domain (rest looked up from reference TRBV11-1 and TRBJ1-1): EAEVAQSPRYKITEKSQAVAFWCDPISGHATLYWYRQILGQGPELLVQFQDESVVDDSQLPKDRFSAERLKGVDSTLKIQPAELGDSAMYLCASSLTGGTEAFFGQGTRLTVV.

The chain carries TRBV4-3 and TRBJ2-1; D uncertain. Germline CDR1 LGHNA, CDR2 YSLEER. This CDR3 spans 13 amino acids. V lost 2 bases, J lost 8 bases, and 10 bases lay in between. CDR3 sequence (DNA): TGCGCCAGCAGCCAAACCCCTCGCCATGAGCAGTTCTTC. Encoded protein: CASSQTPRHEQFF.

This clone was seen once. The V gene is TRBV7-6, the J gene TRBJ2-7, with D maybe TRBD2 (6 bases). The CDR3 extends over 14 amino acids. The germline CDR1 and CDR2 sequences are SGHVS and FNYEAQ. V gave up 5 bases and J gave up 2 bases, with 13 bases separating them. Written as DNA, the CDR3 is TGTGCCAGCAGCGGCCCTGGGAGGACCTACGAGCAGTACTTC. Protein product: CASSGPGRTYEQYF.

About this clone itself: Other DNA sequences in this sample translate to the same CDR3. The CDR3 DNA reads as TGTGCCAGCAGTTACGGCTACGAGCAGTACTTC. It translates to CASSYGYEQYF. The V gene is TRBV27, the J gene TRBJ2-7, with D uncertain. The ends were cut back, 4 bases at V and 3 bases at J, with 4 bases in the middle. The CDR3 totals 11 residues. CDR1 is MNHEY and CDR2 is SMNVEV in the germline V gene (reference sequence).

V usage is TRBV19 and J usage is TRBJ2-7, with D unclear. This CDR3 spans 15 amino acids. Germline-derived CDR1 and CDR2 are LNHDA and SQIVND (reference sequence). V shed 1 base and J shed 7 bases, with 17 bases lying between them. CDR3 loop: CASSIARAGFKEQYF. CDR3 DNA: TGTGCCAGTAGTATAGCCCGAGCTGGATTTAAGGAGCAGTACTTC.